This is a list of T cell receptor beta chains from one sample in a study of cytotoxic CD8 clonotypes in ibrutinib-treated CLL. Only in-frame clones appear in the TCRdb table, and some are missing; sequencing was by immunoSEQ multiplex PCR. The sample lists almost 45,000 clones, about 70% occurring once. The sequencing used PBMCs, collected after 12 months of ibrutinib treatment. These receptors all stem from a human donor with chronic lymphocytic leukemia. Both conserved end residues are part of each CDR3. The D gene is left open where the match is weak. Not every row has a clone size; where given, it reads once, few, many or a size class.

-	TRBD2	TRBV5-4	TRBJ2-1	TGTGCCAGCAGCTTAGTCCTTGGGACTAGCGGGATCGGGGAGCAGTTCTTC	CASSLVLGTSGIGEQFF
-	-	TRBV27	TRBJ1-1	TGTGCCAGCAGTTTTAAACCAACGGGCACTGAAGCTTTCTTT	CASSFKPTGTEAFF
-	-	TRBV29-1	TRBJ1-2	TGCAGCGTTTTAGCAGTTAACTATGGCTACACCTTC	CSVLAVNYGYTF
-	-	TRBV28	TRBJ2-7	TGTGCCAGCACCCAAAGCCGGTTTGAGCAGTACTTC	CASTQSRFEQYF
once	-	TRBV27	TRBJ1-1	TGTGCCAGCAGTTTATCGAAGGGCGGGAACACTGAAGCTTTCTTT	CASSLSKGGNTEAFF
-	TRBD1	TRBV7-9	TRBJ2-4	TGTGCCAGCAGCTTCCAGGGGGAAAACATTCAGTACTTC	CASSFQGENIQYF
-	TRBD2	TRBV4-3	TRBJ2-3	TGCGCCAGCAGCCAAGGGGGGACTAGCGGGAGTACAGATACGCAGTATTTT	CASSQGGTSGSTDTQYF
-	TRBD1	TRBV28	TRBJ1-5	TGTGCCAGCAGTAAGGACAGGGGCAATCAGCCCCAGCATTTT	CASSKDRGNQPQHF
-	-	TRBV7-2	TRBJ2-5	TGTGCCAGCAGCCAACTCGGACTGGAAGAGACCCAGTACTTC	CASSQLGLEETQYF
-	TRBD2	TRBV5-3	TRBJ2-3	TGTGCCAGAAGCACTCCGGGACTAGGCGGTTCAGATACGCAGTATTTT	CARSTPGLGGSDTQYF
-	-	TRBV5-4	TRBJ2-6	TGCGCCAGCAGCCAAGATAACAGTGCTGGGGCCAACGTCCTGACTTTC	CASSQDNSAGANVLTF
-	TRBD1	TRBV5-1	TRBJ1-5	TGCGCCAGCAGCTTGGAGGGACAGGGGAGCCAGCCCCAGCATTTT	CASSLEGQGSQPQHF
few	TRBD1	TRBV7-2	TRBJ1-2	TGTGCCAGCAGCGACAGGGCTGGCTACACCTTC	CASSDRAGYTF
-	-	TRBV7-2	TRBJ2-1	TGTGCCAGCAGCCTTAGACAGTCCTACAATGAGCAGTTCTTC	CASSLRQSYNEQFF
-	TRBD2	TRBV9	TRBJ2-3	TGTGCCAGCAGCGCGCGGGGGTATAGCGGGGATACGCAGTATTTT	CASSARGYSGDTQYF
few	TRBD2	TRBV11-1	TRBJ2-3	TGTGCCAGCAGCAGAGGGACTAGCGGGAGCACAGATACGCAGTATTTT	CASSRGTSGSTDTQYF
-	-	TRBV6-1	TRBJ1-1	TGTGCCAGCAGTGAATCCCCCAAATGGGGTACGGGAACTGAAGCTTTCTTT	CASSESPKWGTGTEAFF
-	-	TRBV2	TRBJ1-3	TGTGCCAGCAGCCGAGAACTACAGGGAGGTGAAAACACCATATATTTT	CASSRELQGGENTIYF
-	TRBD2	TRBV11-3	TRBJ2-5	TGTGCCAGCAGCTTAGGGAGCGGGGCGACCCAGTACTTC	CASSLGSGATQYF
-	-	TRBV11-2	TRBJ2-1	TGTGCCAGCAGCTTAGGAGAGGCCCCACGGGATGAGCAGTTCTTC	CASSLGEAPRDEQFF
-	-	TRBV6-4	TRBJ1-1	TGTGCCAGCTCAATCAGCCCAGGGAACACTGAAGCTTTCTTT	CASSISPGNTEAFF
-	-	TRBV30	TRBJ1-3	TGTGCCTGGAGCCAAGGACAGCCGGCCTCTGGAAACACCATATATTTT	CAWSQGQPASGNTIYF
-	TRBD1	TRBV7-2	TRBJ1-3	TGTGCCAGCAGCTTATCAGGGGGTACTGGAAACACCATATATTTT	CASSLSGGTGNTIYF